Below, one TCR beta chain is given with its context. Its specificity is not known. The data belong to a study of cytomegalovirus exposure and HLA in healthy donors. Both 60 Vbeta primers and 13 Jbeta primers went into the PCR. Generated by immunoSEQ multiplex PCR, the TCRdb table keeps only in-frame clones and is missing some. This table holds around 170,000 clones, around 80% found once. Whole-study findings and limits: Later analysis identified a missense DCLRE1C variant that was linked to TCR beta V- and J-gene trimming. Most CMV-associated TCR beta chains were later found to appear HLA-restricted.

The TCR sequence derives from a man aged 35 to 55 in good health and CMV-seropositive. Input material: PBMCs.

For the CDR3, the DNA is TGCAGCGTTGAAGGGGACGAGCGGGGGAGTTACAATGAGCAGTTCTTC. Amino acid sequence: CSVEGDERGSYNEQFF. The chain carries TRBV29-1 and TRBJ2-1; the match to TRBD2 covers 8 bases. V shed 1 base and J 4 bases; nucleotides not matched to a gene: 9. This CDR3 region has 16 residues. Germline V gene data show CDR1 as SQVTM and CDR2 as ANQGSEA.